The 23 T cell receptor beta chains in this list originate from one sample, sequenced in a study of beta chain features in type 1 diabetes (dated by TCRdb to the late 2010s). Library prep was done by the immunoSEQ multiplex PCR assay. The High Capacity cDNA Reverse Transcription Kit was used to reverse transcribe all of the isolated RNA, meaning that expressed TCRB transcripts were what got sequenced. Sourced from immuneACCESS, this table was stored by TCRdb with only in-frame sequences that have V and J called. A share of the clones is absent; for the studies checked, an unresolved V gene accounts for under half, and the remainder has no known explanation. The sample table holds about 450,000 clones, of which roughly 10% were seen once. The ten biggest clones cover 0.045% to 0.05% of the sample. What was sequenced was naive CD4+ T cells from blood. The sample's cell subset or site label is to be understood as: true naive CD4+ T cells. These receptors originate from a woman in her late teens or twenties in good health.

Many counts were recorded for this clone. The chain recombines TRBV2 with TRBJ2-1; the D is unclear. The germline CDR1 and CDR2 sequences are SNHLY and FYNNEI. V lost 4 bases to trimming and J lost 4 bases, with 11 bases between them. This CDR3 comprises 14 residues. The CDR3 nucleotides are TGTGCCAGCAGTGTAGGCGCGGCATACAATGAGCAGTTCTTC. Translating it yields CASSVGAAYNEQFF.

The V call is TRBV2, the J call TRBJ1-6; no definite D call. V was pared by 7 bases and J by 0 bases, with 16 bases between. Germline V gene lookup returns CDR1 SNHLY and CDR2 FYNNEI. This CDR3 region has 17 residues. For the CDR3, the DNA is TGTGCCAGCAAAGCGGGCTTTCGGAGCTCCTATAATTCACCCCTCCACTTT. Its translation is CASKAGFRSSYNSPLHF.

The chain combines TRBV9 with TRBJ2-5; tentatively, D is TRBD2 (6 bases). This CDR3 is built from 14 residues. The germline CDR1 and CDR2 sequences are SGDLS and YYNGEE. Trimming removed 3 bases at V and 9 bases at J, with 18 bases between. CDR3 coding DNA: TGTGCCAGCAGCGGCGGGGTACCTGGCGGCGCCCAGTACTTC. Its protein product is CASSGGVPGGAQYF.

The V gene is TRBV6-6, the J gene TRBJ2-7; D may be TRBD1 (6 bases). V dropped 2 bases and J dropped 3 bases, with 14 bases sitting between them. Germline values: CDR1 MNHNY, CDR2 SVGAGI (reference sequence). CDR3 size: 15 residues. CDR3: CASSYRDTLHYEQYV. CDR3 DNA sequence: TGTGCCAGCAGTTACCGGGACACCTTACACTACGAGCAGTACGTC.

This chain uses TRBV7-6 with TRBJ2-7, with a possible D match to TRBD1 (6 bases). Germline CDR1 reads SGHVS; CDR2 reads FNYEAQ. The ends were cut back, 5 bases at V and 4 bases at J, with 12 bases in the middle. The CDR3 is 13 residues long. The CDR3 loop reads CASSPNTGYEQYF. The DNA for the CDR3 is TGTGCCAGCAGCCCTAACACAGGGTACGAGCAGTACTTC.

For this clone: Additional DNA sequences in this sample encode the identical CDR3. This rearrangement joins TRBV18 to TRBJ2-7; D is unclear. Germline CDR1 reads KGHSH; CDR2 reads LQKENI. The CDR3 covers 12 residues. V dropped 3 bases and J dropped 7 bases, with 10 bases sitting between them. CDR3 protein: CASSPGSWEQYF. The CDR3 bases are TGTGCCAGCTCACCGGGGTCGTGGGAGCAGTACTTC.

The chain carries TRBV20-1 and TRBJ2-1; D uncertain. Trimming removed 7 bases at V and 10 bases at J, with 14 bases between. There are 11 residues in the CDR3. From germline, CDR1 is DFQATT and CDR2 SNEGSKA (reference sequence). The CDR3 spells CSGILGIEQFF. The CDR3 region has the DNA TGCAGTGGTATTCTAGGGATCGAGCAGTTCTTC.

The chain's CDR3 is CSVSGRSNEKLFF. CDR3 sequence (DNA): TGCAGCGTTTCTGGGAGGTCTAATGAAAAACTGTTTTTT. V gene TRBV29-1 combines with J gene TRBJ1-4; the D is unclear. Trimming shortened V by 5 bases and J by 3 bases, and 10 bases separated the two germline ends. The germline V gene has CDR1 SQVTM and CDR2 ANQGSEA. The CDR3 sequence is 13 residues long. The entire variable domain, with the rest obtained from reference TRBV29-1 and TRBJ1-4, is as follows: SAVISQKPSRDICQRGTSLTIQCQVDSQVTMMFWYRQQPGQSLTLIATANQGSEATYESGFVIDKFPISRPNLTFSTLTVSNMSPEDSSIYLCSVSGRSNEKLFFGSGTQLSVL.

The CDR3 coding sequence is TGTGCCAGCAGCGTAGCCGGGACAGGGGCCAGCACAGATACGCAGTATTTT. Translation gives CASSVAGTGASTDTQYF. This chain connects TRBV9 to TRBJ2-3; 10 positions agree with TRBD1. The V gene end was trimmed by 0 bases and the J gene end by 0 bases; junction bases not matched to a gene: 4. The CDR3 consists of 17 residues. CDR1 is SGDLS, CDR2 YYNGEE, per germline.

This clone was counted between two and nine times. The same CDR3 is also encoded by other DNA sequences in this sample. CDR3 in DNA: TGTGCCAGCAGCTTGGGGGAAGAGACCCAGTACTTC. Protein sequence: CASSLGEETQYF. V gene TRBV7-9 combines with J gene TRBJ2-5, with D possibly being TRBD1 or TRBD2 (5 bases each). The CDR3 spans 12 residues. The ends were cut back, 3 bases at V and 3 bases at J, with 5 bases in the middle. Germline CDR1 reads SEHNR; CDR2 reads FQNEAQ (reference sequence).

The rearrangement joins TRBV4-1 to TRBJ2-3; D is uncertain. CDR1 and CDR2 from the germline V gene are MGHRA and YSYEKL. The V gene lost 1 base and the J gene lost 0 bases, with 11 bases spanning the gap. The CDR3 has 16 amino acids. The CDR3 sequence: CASSQVSGTSTDTQYF. The DNA for the CDR3 is TGCGCCAGCAGCCAAGTATCCGGAACCAGCACAGATACGCAGTATTTT.

This clone has just a few counts. The chain has TRBV6-4 and TRBJ2-7; 8 bases line up with TRBD2. This CDR3 is built from 14 residues. J gave up 0 bases and V 5 bases, and 3 bases lay outside the gene matches. CDR1 MRHNA and CDR2 SNTAGT come from the germline V gene. CDR3 amino acids: CASSPGTSSYEQYF. For the CDR3, the DNA is TGTGCCAGCAGTCCCGGGACTAGCTCCTACGAGCAGTACTTC.

This chain joins TRBV6-6 and TRBJ1-1; tentative D call: TRBD1 (6 bases). Per germline, CDR1 MNHNY and CDR2 SVGAGI (reference sequence). This CDR3 spans 12 amino acids. V was cut by 6 bases and J by 10 bases, with 15 bases left in between. CDR3: CASSPNRVAAFF. CDR3 sequence (DNA): TGTGCCAGCAGCCCAAACAGGGTCGCAGCTTTCTTT.

This rearrangement joins TRBV7-2 to TRBJ1-6; perhaps TRBD1 as D (6 bases). Trimming took off 0 bases at V and 6 bases at J, with 9 bases between the two ends. Germline CDR1 reads SGHTA; CDR2 reads FQGNSA. There are 15 residues in the CDR3. The DNA for the CDR3 is TGTGCCAGCAGCTTAGCAGGGGGAGGTAATTCACCCCTCCACTTT. Translating gives CASSLAGGGNSPLHF.

The J gene is TRBJ2-7, the V gene TRBV10-3, with 9 bases fitting TRBD2. Germline CDR1 and CDR2: ENHRY and SYGVKD. CDR3 length: 14 amino acids. Germline trimming cut 2 bases from V and 3 bases from J; bases unmatched to any gene: 2. This chain's CDR3 is CAISEGLASYEQYF. CDR3 nucleotide sequence: TGTGCCATCAGTGAGGGACTAGCGAGCTACGAGCAGTACTTC.

The chain links TRBV28 to TRBJ2-4; 8 positions agree with TRBD1. V was pared by 5 bases and J by 4 bases, with 4 bases of the junction left unmatched. The V gene's germline CDR1 is MDHEN and CDR2 SYDVKM. The CDR3 extends over 14 amino acids. This chain's CDR3 is CASSPGQAKNIQYF. The CDR3 DNA follows: TGTGCCAGCAGTCCGGGACAGGCAAAAAACATTCAGTACTTC.

This clone occurred a few times. The chain links TRBV7-9 to TRBJ2-7; maybe TRBD1 (6 bases). The germline V and J ends were trimmed by 5 bases and 3 bases, with 17 bases remaining between them. Germline CDR1 and CDR2: SEHNR and FQNEAQ (reference sequence). The CDR3 is made up of 15 amino acids. The CDR3 DNA reads TGTGCCAGCAGCCGATCGGACAGAGGCAACTACGAGCAGTACGTC. This sequence encodes CASSRSDRGNYEQYV.

CDR3 nucleotides: TGTGCCAGCAGCTCGGACAGCCCTACAGGGGATGAAAAACTGTTTTTT. This encodes CASSSDSPTGDEKLFF. This rearrangement joins TRBV7-2 to TRBJ1-4; 7 nucleotides agree with TRBD1. V shed 4 bases and J 6 bases; nucleotides not matched to a gene: 11. There are 16 residues in the CDR3. Germline CDR1 SGHTA, CDR2 FQGNSA.

This clone has only a few counts. The chain uses TRBV7-9 and TRBJ2-1; D could derive from TRBD1 or TRBD2 (6 bases each). Trimming took off 5 bases at V and 9 bases at J, with 20 bases between the two ends. CDR1 is SEHNR and CDR2 is FQNEAQ in the germline V gene (reference sequence). The CDR3 spans 15 residues. As DNA, the CDR3 is TGTGCCAGCAGCCAGGGGAGGACCGGAGGGGGTGAGCAGTTCTTC. This codes for CASSQGRTGGGEQFF.

This clone has more than one count but fewer than ten. V gene TRBV29-1 combines with J gene TRBJ1-4, with a tentative D call TRBD1 (5 bases). Germline CDR1 SQVTM, CDR2 ANQGSEA. The CDR3 contains 13 residues. The ends were cut back, 6 bases at V and 4 bases at J, with 12 bases in the middle. CDR3 DNA sequence: TGCAGCGTCGGCACAGGAAATAATGAAAAACTGTTTTTT. Protein product: CSVGTGNNEKLFF.

Regarding this clone: One end of the junction does not line up with germline, which may come from a read error. The rearrangement joins TRBV18 to TRBJ2-1; 7 bases match TRBD2. CDR3 length: 14 residues. CDR1 and CDR2 (germline): KGHSH, LQKENI. Here the CDR3 reads CASSPDSGIGSSIF. In DNA form, the CDR3 reads TGTGCCAGCTCACCAGACAGCGGGATAGGCTCTTCGATCTTC.

The rearrangement links TRBV7-2 to TRBJ2-7; the D is unclear. The germline CDR1 and CDR2 sequences are SGHTA and FQGNSA. This CDR3 has 13 residues. V was pared by 1 base and J by 6 bases, with 10 bases between. CDR3 residues: CASSLVLLGEQYF. CDR3 DNA: TGTGCCAGCAGCTTAGTGTTGCTAGGCGAGCAGTACTTC.

This chain joins TRBV12-5 and TRBJ2-7; perhaps TRBD1 as D (6 bases). The CDR3 is 17 amino acids. Trimming stripped 1 base from V and 1 base from J, with 17 bases between. CDR1 is LGHNT and CDR2 is FRNRAP in the germline V gene. The CDR3 region is CASGLALAPGASYEQYF. The DNA of the CDR3 is TGTGCTAGTGGTTTGGCCCTGGCACCAGGGGCTTCCTACGAGCAGTACTTC.